Following are 21 T cell receptor beta chains from one sample sequenced in a study of T cell repertoires in cytomegalovirus infection. Their recognized antigens are unknown. TCRdb reprocessed the reads via MiXCR and lists one record per CDR3 protein. The sample lists 550,000 to 700,000 distinct CDR3 sequences; approximately 40% were seen once. The sequencing used cultured PBMCs, collected from culture after CMV antigen stimulation. All receptors come from a human donor in good health (CMV status not recorded). Some clones in this sample may be carry-over from other donors' samples.

The CDR3 here is CATSDAGATDTQYF. The CDR3 DNA is TGTGCCACCAGTGACGCGGGCGCCACAGATACGCAGTATTTT. V gene TRBV24-1 combines with J gene TRBJ2-3, with a tentative D call TRBD2 (5 bases). V lost 4 bases to trimming and J lost 2 bases, with 9 bases between them. This CDR3 spans 14 amino acids. The V gene's germline CDR1 is KGHDR and CDR2 SFDVKD.

This clonotype was seen ten or more times. The J gene is TRBJ1-2, the V gene TRBV7-8, with TRBD1 matching 10 bases. After removal of 3 bases from V and 2 bases from J, the junction contained 3 bases not matched to a gene. From germline, CDR1 is SGHVS and CDR2 FQNEAQ. The CDR3 spans 15 residues. CDR3 nucleotides: TGTGCCAGCAGCTTGGGGACAGGGGCGAACTATGGCTACACCTTC. Amino acids: CASSLGTGANYGYTF.

The V call is TRBV4-3, the J call TRBJ2-1; D is ambiguous. This CDR3 is 13 amino acids long. Trimming shortened V by 0 bases and J by 4 bases, and 4 bases separated the two germline ends. Germline CDR1 reads LGHNA; CDR2 reads YSLEER. Written as DNA, the CDR3 is TGCGCCAGCAGCCAAGATGAATACAATGAGCAGTTCTTC. It codes for CASSQDEYNEQFF.

The chain uses TRBV3-1 and TRBJ2-3, with D unresolved. Germline V CDR1 and CDR2: LGHDT, YNNKEL (reference sequence). The CDR3 is 14 residues long. Trimming pared 0 bases from V and 4 bases from J, leaving 8 bases between. CDR3 in DNA: TGTGCCAGCAGCCAAGATCTCGGATCAGATACGCAGTATTTT. This encodes CASSQDLGSDTQYF.

The table lists this clonotype with a few counts. The chain carries TRBV7-2 and TRBJ2-3, with TRBD2 matching 10 bases. V lost 8 bases and J lost 5; bases outside the gene matches: 7. This CDR3 has 14 amino acids. Germline CDR1 reads SGHTA; CDR2 reads FQGNSA. The CDR3: CASCHSSGRDTQYF. The CDR3 nucleotides read TGTGCCAGCTGCCATTCTAGCGGGAGAGATACGCAGTATTTT.

The rearrangement uses TRBV20-1 and TRBJ2-7; D is perhaps TRBD2 (7 bases). Germline loops: CDR1 DFQATT, CDR2 SNEGSKA (reference sequence). V dropped 1 base and J dropped 4 bases, with 17 bases sitting between them. There are 15 residues in the CDR3. CDR3 protein: CSARGGGMGAYEQYF. DNA for the CDR3: TGCAGTGCTAGAGGGGGAGGGATGGGGGCGTACGAGCAGTACTTC.

The chain combines TRBV20-1 with TRBJ2-3; D ambiguous. Per germline, CDR1 DFQATT and CDR2 SNEGSKA (reference sequence). The CDR3 extends over 15 amino acids. Trimming left V 7 bases short and J 2 bases short, with 19 bases between. This CDR3 is CSVNHPATDTDTQYF. Written as DNA, the CDR3 is TGCAGTGTCAACCACCCGGCTACAGACACAGATACGCAGTATTTT.

This clonotype has a handful of counts. This sequence joins TRBV12-3 or TRBV12-4 and TRBJ2-1; D gene unclear. The CDR3 totals 11 residues. The V end lost 6 bases, the J end lost 6 bases, and 6 bases lay between the germline ends. CDR3 nucleotides: TGTGCCAGCAGGCAATCCAATGAGCAGTTCTTC. The encoded protein is CASRQSNEQFF.

The genes are TRBV28 and TRBJ2-1; 11 nucleotides agree with TRBD2. This CDR3 has 15 amino acids. The J segment lost 6 bases and the V segment lost 7 bases, leaving 8 bases of the junction unmatched. Germline assignment: CDR1 MDHEN and CDR2 SYDVKM. As DNA, the CDR3 is TGTGCCAGCATTCTATCTAGCGGGGGGCCCAATGAGCAGTTCTTC. Encoded protein: CASILSSGGPNEQFF.

This clonotype was counted once. The rearrangement links TRBV11-1 to TRBJ2-1; TRBD2 matches at 8 bases. Unmatched junction bases numbered 10, after V lost 8 bases and J lost 7 bases. Germline CDR1 SGHAT, CDR2 FQDESV (reference sequence). The CDR3 has 14 residues. CDR3 bases: TGTGCCAGCCGCCTAGCGGGCCCGCGGAATGAGCAGTTCTTC. As protein: CASRLAGPRNEQFF.

The chain employs TRBV10-3 and TRBJ2-7; no definite D call. V lost 7 bases and J 2 bases, leaving 9 bases between the germline ends. CDR1 ENHRY and CDR2 SYGVKD come from the germline V gene. The CDR3 loop spans 12 amino acids. The CDR3 bases are TGTGCCATCATGGTACCTCCCTACGAGCAGTACTTC. It translates to CAIMVPPYEQYF.

The sample holds a few counts of this clonotype. The chain has TRBV12-5 and TRBJ2-7, with a possible D match to TRBD2 (5 bases). The ends were cut back, 3 bases at V and 5 bases at J, with 14 bases in the middle. The CDR3 extends over 14 amino acids. The germline V gene encodes CDR1 LGHNT and CDR2 FRNRAP. CDR3 in DNA: TGTGCTAGTGGTTTTCAACCCCTCGGGGACGAGCAGTACTTC. Its translation is CASGFQPLGDEQYF.

V usage is TRBV6-6 and J usage is TRBJ1-1, with a tentative D call TRBD1 (5 bases). Germline V gene data show CDR1 as MNHNY and CDR2 as SVGAGI (reference sequence). This CDR3 is built from 13 residues. Trimming took 4 bases from V and 5 from J, leaving 11 bases between them. The CDR3 bases are TGTGCCAGCAGTTCCAGGGCGGGAACTGAAGCTTTCTTT. As protein: CASSSRAGTEAFF.

CDR3 region: CASMGAPTYEQYF. As DNA, the CDR3 is TGTGCCAGCATGGGGGCGCCTACCTACGAGCAGTACTTC. J is TRBJ2-7 and V is TRBV6-5; maybe TRBD1 (6 bases). This CDR3 has 13 amino acids. V shed 7 bases and J shed 2 bases, with 12 bases lying between them. Germline assignment: CDR1 MNHEY and CDR2 SVGAGI.

This clonotype was seen a handful of times. This rearrangement joins TRBV7-2 to TRBJ2-3; D is unresolved. Germline V lookup: CDR1 SGHTA, CDR2 FQGNSA. Trimming left V 3 bases short and J 6 bases short, with 13 bases between. The CDR3 has 14 amino acids. The CDR3 loop is CASSLTGPADTQYF. The CDR3 DNA reads as TGTGCCAGCAGCTTGACTGGTCCGGCTGATACGCAGTATTTT.

This clonotype was seen more than once but under ten times. This chain links TRBV12-3 or TRBV12-4 with TRBJ2-2; D tentatively fits TRBD1 or TRBD2 (5 bases each). CDR3 length: 14 residues. V shed 4 bases and J shed 6 bases, with 12 bases lying between them. The CDR3 here is CASSWRQGSGELFF. CDR3 bases: TGTGCCAGCAGTTGGAGGCAGGGATCCGGGGAGCTGTTTTTT.

This clonotype has just one count. A read error is likely, as this CDR3 ends without the conserved phenylalanine or tryptophan. The DNA is omitted, as the CDR3 cannot be located on it reliably, and the CDR3 follows TCRdb's listing. This chain links TRBV4-1 with TRBJ1-4; the table's D call of TRBD1 was not tested on the DNA. The CDR3 spans 9 residues, counting both ends. The germline V gene has CDR1 MGHRA and CDR2 YSYEKL. The CDR3 loop is CASSQDGGL.

The V gene is TRBV20-1, the J gene TRBJ2-1, with unresolved D. V lost 2 bases and J lost 7, with 15 bases in between. The CDR3 covers 14 residues. Looked up from germline, CDR1 is DFQATT and CDR2 is SNEGSKA (reference sequence). This CDR3 reads CSARWAPGANEQFF. The CDR3 DNA follows: TGCAGTGCTAGATGGGCTCCCGGCGCAAATGAGCAGTTCTTC.

The J gene is TRBJ1-5, the V gene TRBV19, with D unresolved. Trimming took off 7 bases at V and 2 bases at J, with 12 bases between the two ends. The CDR3 has 14 residues. The germline CDR1 and CDR2 sequences are LNHDA and SQIVND (reference sequence). Here the CDR3 DNA reads TGTGCCAGTACCGACGCGGTCCGCAATCAGCCCCAGCATTTT. Protein product: CASTDAVRNQPQHF.

This clonotype was counted only a few times. The chain recombines TRBV7-2 with TRBJ2-7, with D perhaps TRBD1 or TRBD2 (5 bases each). CDR1 and CDR2 from the germline V gene are SGHTA and FQGNSA. V gave up 1 base and J gave up 6 bases, with 10 bases separating them. This CDR3 has 13 amino acids. CDR3 amino acids: CASSLGAGSEQYF. The DNA of the CDR3 is TGTGCCAGCAGCTTAGGGGCAGGGAGCGAGCAGTACTTC.

A few counts support this clonotype. This chain links TRBV10-3 with TRBJ2-7; 15 positions match TRBD2. The ends lost 4 bases at V and 4 bases at J; junction bases unmatched: 8. The CDR3 is 17 amino acids. CDR1 is ENHRY and CDR2 is SYGVKD in the germline V gene. CDR3 coding DNA: TGTGCCATCAGTGGGGGGACTAGCGGGAGGAACCGGTACGAGCAGTACTTC. Protein product: CAISGGTSGRNRYEQYF.